The entry below gives a single T cell receptor beta chain sequence along with its context. Its specificity is not known. Viral peptide pools were used in the ViraFEST assay to expand antigen-specific CD4+ T cells, and sequencing came afterward. Researchers isolated CD4+ T cells once approximately eleven days of culture had elapsed. The participants, recipients of two vaccine doses, got either BNT162b2 or mRNA-1273. Negative nucleocapsid antibody tests before and after vaccination confirmed no previous SARS-CoV-2 infection. Cultures had half their medium replaced with IL-2 medium on days 3 and 7. Only in-frame clones appear in the TCRdb table, and some are missing; sequencing was by immunoSEQ multiplex PCR. This table holds approximately 74,000 clones, around 77% found once. The source of the sample is a study of vaccination effects on CD4 cells after COVID-19. The germline CDR1 and CDR2 sequences are SGHTA and FQGTGA. The V end was cut by 5 bases, the J end by 5 bases, with 12 bases between. This CDR3 region has 13 residues.

Findings of the study overall: The study found that only 1 of 255 vaccine-induced clones from healthy vaccinees cross-reacted with common cold coronaviruses.

The TCR comes from a human donor who received a COVID-19 vaccine. The rearrangement joins TRBV7-3 to TRBJ1-1; no clear D gene. The input for sequencing was CD4+ T cells from PBMCs cultured with HCoV-OC43 spike peptides, taken after COVID-19 vaccination. Subset given: HCoV-OC43 spike overlapping peptide pool stimulation. The CDR3 region is CASSLDPGTEAFF. The CDR3 coding sequence is TGTGCCAGCAGCCTCGACCCCGGGACTGAAGCTTTCTTT.